What follows are 30 T cell receptor beta chains derived from one specimen sequenced in a study of blood T cell repertoires in COVID-19. Produced via immunoSEQ multiplex PCR; TCRdb's table is partial and in-frame only. The sample has around 320,000 clones, 90% seen once. Source material: PBMCs or T cells enriched from blood (not recorded which). These TCRs come from a woman between 25 and 40 years old who had been exposed to COVID-19.

The rearrangement uses TRBV3-1 (or the pseudogene TRBV3-2) and TRBJ2-5; D is ambiguous. Germline V gene data show CDR1 as LGHDT and CDR2 as YNNKEL (reference sequence). Trimming left V 2 bases short and J 3 bases short, with 7 bases between. This CDR3 contains 13 residues. CDR3 region: CASSQPLKETQYF. Written as DNA, the CDR3 is TGTGCCAGCAGCCAACCACTCAAAGAGACCCAGTACTTC.

The chain carries TRBV7-6 and TRBJ2-2; 8 nucleotides agree with TRBD2. This CDR3 is 16 amino acids long. The J segment lost 5 bases and the V segment lost 1 base, leaving 6 bases of the junction unmatched. Germline V gene data show CDR1 as SGHVS and CDR2 as FNYEAQ. The CDR3 coding sequence is TGTGCCAGCAGCTTAGACACCGGGGGGGAAACCGGGGAGCTGTTTTTT. It yields the protein CASSLDTGGETGELFF.

This clone was seen once. The V call is TRBV20-1, the J call TRBJ2-3, with D perhaps TRBD1 (5 bases). Trimming left V 3 bases short and J 5 bases short, with 15 bases between. The CDR3 has 14 amino acids. Germline CDR1 reads DFQATT; CDR2 reads SNEGSKA (reference sequence). CDR3 DNA sequence: TGCAGTGCTAGTCTTGACAGCAAAGAAGATACGCAGTATTTT. Its translation: CSASLDSKEDTQYF.

This sequence joins TRBV25-1 and TRBJ1-2; D possibly corresponds to TRBD1 (5 bases). Trimming stripped 2 bases from V and 8 bases from J, with 12 bases between. Germline CDR1 reads MGHDK; CDR2 reads SYGVNS. The CDR3 is 13 amino acids. In nucleotides, the CDR3 is TGTGCCAGCAGTGAACCGGGGGAGCGAGGCTACACCTTC. This gives the protein CASSEPGERGYTF.

V usage is TRBV6-5 and J usage is TRBJ2-7, with TRBD1 identical over 7 bases. The V segment lost 2 bases and the J segment 5 bases; nucleotides outside the gene matches: 3. The germline V gene has CDR1 MNHEY and CDR2 SVGAGI. The CDR3 is 13 residues long. CDR3 residues: CASSYRQGHEQYF. CDR3 nucleotides: TGTGCCAGCAGTTACAGACAGGGCCACGAGCAGTACTTC.

The V call is TRBV5-4, the J call TRBJ2-1; D unresolved. The CDR3 length is 16 residues. V gave up 4 bases and J gave up 0 bases, with 14 bases separating them. CDR1 SGHNT and CDR2 YYREEE come from the germline V gene (reference sequence). The CDR3 nucleotides are TGTGCCAGCAGCCCCTCGCCGGCTAGCTCCTACAATGAGCAGTTCTTC. Protein: CASSPSPASSYNEQFF.

The V gene is TRBV4-2, the J gene TRBJ2-3; 13 positions agree with TRBD2. Looked up from germline, CDR1 is LGHNA and CDR2 is YNFKEQ. V lost 8 bases and J lost 6; bases outside the gene matches: 17. The CDR3 spans 18 residues. CDR3 loop: CASSRLAGGGGRSDTQYF. In nucleotides, the CDR3 is TGTGCCAGCTCGCGACTAGCGGGGGGCGGGGGTAGGTCGGATACGCAGTATTTT.

CDR3 DNA: TGTGCCATCAGAGGACAGGCCGCCACTGAAGCTTTCTTT. Its translation is CAIRGQAATEAFF. The gene calls are TRBV10-3 and TRBJ1-1; 7 bases map to TRBD1. Germline CDR1 is ENHRY and CDR2 is SYGVKD. The length of the CDR3 is 13 residues. V shed 6 bases, J shed 4 bases, and the junction held 5 bases outside the gene matches.

This chain uses TRBV27 with TRBJ1-1, with a possible D match to TRBD1 (5 bases). The CDR3 has 14 amino acids. CDR1 is MNHEY, CDR2 SMNVEV, per germline (reference sequence). V lost 6 bases to trimming and J lost 2 bases, with 13 bases between them. The CDR3 reads CASSPRTPNTEAFF. CDR3 in DNA: TGTGCCAGCAGCCCTCGGACACCTAACACTGAAGCTTTCTTT.

The chain employs TRBV5-5 and TRBJ2-7; TRBD2 might be the D (5 bases). There are 13 residues in the CDR3. Germline-derived CDR1 and CDR2 are SGHKS and YYEKEE (reference sequence). V lost 4 bases to trimming and J lost 3 bases, with 11 bases between them. CDR3 sequence (DNA): TGTGCCAGCAGCGTCGGACGGGACTACGAGCAGTACTTC. It codes for CASSVGRDYEQYF. Filled out from reference TRBV5-5 and TRBJ2-7, the complete variable domain reads DAGVTQSPTHLIKTRGQQVTLRCSPISGHKSVSWYQQVLGQGPQFIFQYYEKEERGRGNFPDRFSARQFPNYSSELNVNALLLGDSALYLCASSVGRDYEQYFGPGTRLTVT.

The chain is built from TRBV4-3 and TRBJ2-7, with D perhaps TRBD1 (5 bases). Trimming took 1 base from V and 3 from J, leaving 16 bases between them. This CDR3 spans 16 amino acids. CDR1 and CDR2 from the germline V gene are LGHNA and YSLEER. Written as DNA, the CDR3 is TGCGCCAGCAGCCAAGCCCAGGGCGGCCTCCTCTACGAGCAGTACTTC. The encoded protein is CASSQAQGGLLYEQYF.

The chain recombines TRBV7-9 with TRBJ2-6, with D possibly matching TRBD2 (7 bases). The germline gives CDR1 SEHNR, CDR2 FQNEAQ (reference sequence). CDR3 size: 16 residues. V lost 4 bases to trimming and J lost 2 bases, with 12 bases between them. The CDR3: CASSSGEGAGANVLTF. In nucleotides, the CDR3 is TGTGCCAGCAGCTCTGGGGAGGGGGCTGGGGCCAACGTCCTGACTTTC.

This chain links TRBV6-2 or TRBV6-3 with TRBJ2-1; the match to TRBD1 covers 9 bases. V lost 2 bases and J lost 3; bases outside the gene matches: 2. The CDR3 totals 15 residues. In germline, CDR1 is MNHEY, CDR2 SVGEGT. The CDR3 bases are TGTGCCAGCAGTTACGGGACAGGGAACTACAATGAGCAGTTCTTC. This codes for CASSYGTGNYNEQFF.

The chain recombines TRBV3-1 (or the pseudogene TRBV3-2) with TRBJ1-1; D possibly corresponds to TRBD1 (6 bases). Germline V gives CDR1 LGHDT, CDR2 YNNKEL (reference sequence). CDR3 size: 13 residues. V lost 6 bases and J 4 bases, leaving 12 bases between the germline ends. The CDR3 DNA reads TGTGCCAGCAGTCAGCAAGGGGGCACTGAAGCTTTCTTT. It specifies CASSQQGGTEAFF.

The table lists this clone with a count of one. The CDR3 region has the DNA TGTGCTAGTGGTTTTCCCCTCGGAAACACCATATATTTT. Translation gives CASGFPLGNTIYF. The genes are TRBV12-5 and TRBJ1-3; D ambiguous. In germline, CDR1 is LGHNT, CDR2 FRNRAP. Trimming took off 3 bases at V and 4 bases at J, with 7 bases between the two ends. CDR3 length equals 13 residues.

This chain uses TRBV7-9 with TRBJ2-5; 8 nucleotides agree with TRBD1. Losses at the gene ends were 5 bases for V and 4 bases for J; bases not matched to a gene: 18. Per germline, CDR1 SEHNR and CDR2 FQNEAQ (reference sequence). This CDR3 comprises 18 residues. The CDR3 protein is CASSPSGQGAVLRETQYF. The CDR3 DNA is TGTGCCAGCAGCCCATCGGGGCAGGGGGCGGTATTAAGAGAGACCCAGTACTTC.

The chain employs TRBV7-6 and TRBJ1-5; D gene uncertain. The V end was cut by 5 bases, the J end by 0 bases, with 11 bases between. CDR3 length: 15 amino acids. Per germline, CDR1 SGHVS and CDR2 FNYEAQ. The CDR3 protein is CASSPTPGSNQPQHF. DNA of the CDR3: TGTGCCAGCAGCCCAACTCCGGGTAGCAATCAGCCCCAGCATTTT.

The rearrangement uses TRBV6-8 and TRBJ2-3, with D tentatively TRBD2 (6 bases). This CDR3 has 21 residues. The V end was cut by 6 bases, the J end by 4 bases, with 35 bases between. Per germline, CDR1 MNHGY and CDR2 SAAAGT. The CDR3: CASRSPRDSPLGSPGADTQYF. Here the CDR3 DNA reads TGTGCCAGCAGGTCCCCTCGGGACTCACCTTTGGGCTCCCCTGGGGCAGATACGCAGTATTTT.

The rearrangement links TRBV9 to TRBJ1-1; tentative D call: TRBD1 (6 bases). The CDR3 extends over 15 amino acids. The V end lost 2 bases, the J end lost 0 bases, and 11 bases lay between the germline ends. CDR1 is SGDLS and CDR2 is YYNGEE in the germline V gene. The CDR3 spells CASSVGQTMNTEAFF. CDR3 bases: TGTGCCAGCAGCGTCGGACAGACGATGAACACTGAAGCTTTCTTT.

V is TRBV10-2 and J is TRBJ2-3; 7 bases map to TRBD2. The CDR3 loop spans 14 amino acids. Germline V lookup: CDR1 WSHSY, CDR2 SAAADI. V lost 8 bases and J lost 3; bases outside the gene matches: 8. The CDR3 DNA is TGCGCCAGCTGGGAGGGGTGGGATACAGATACGCAGTATTTT. Its protein is CASWEGWDTDTQYF.

The genes are TRBV10-3 and TRBJ2-6; D perhaps matches TRBD1 (6 bases). Germline lookup yields CDR1 ENHRY and CDR2 SYGVKD. This CDR3 is built from 14 residues. Trimming left V 11 bases short and J 4 bases short, with 15 bases between. The DNA for the CDR3 is TGTGCCGTTTCAGGGGTTGCCGGGGCCAACGTCCTGACTTTC. Translated, it gives CAVSGVAGANVLTF.

This sequence joins TRBV7-2 and TRBJ2-1, with 10 bases fitting TRBD2. Trimming removed 1 base from V and 4 bases from J; junction bases left unmatched: 10. The CDR3 extends over 18 amino acids. Germline CDR1 and CDR2: SGHTA and FQGNSA. As DNA, the CDR3 is TGTGCCAGCAGCTTAGGCAGCTGGCTAGCGGGAGATTACAATGAGCAGTTCTTC. It is translated as CASSLGSWLAGDYNEQFF.

The rearrangement links TRBV28 to TRBJ2-5, with a tentative D call TRBD1 (6 bases). Deletions cut 5 bases from V and 0 bases from J, with 10 bases between. This CDR3 has 14 residues. Germline V lookup: CDR1 MDHEN, CDR2 SYDVKM. CDR3 sequence reads: CASSPRGYQETQYF. The CDR3 coding sequence is TGTGCCAGCAGTCCGAGGGGGTACCAAGAGACCCAGTACTTC.

The V and J genes are TRBV15 and TRBJ1-2; perhaps TRBD1 as D (6 bases). The ends were cut back, 0 bases at V and 6 bases at J, with 11 bases in the middle. The germline CDR1 and CDR2 sequences are LNHNV and YYDKDF (reference sequence). The CDR3 length is 14 residues. DNA for the CDR3: TGTGCCACCAGCAGAGATCTACAGGGCCATGGCTACACCTTC. It encodes CATSRDLQGHGYTF.

The rearrangement joins TRBV21-1 to TRBJ2-7; TRBD2, as called in the table, went unchecked against the DNA. TRBV21-1 corresponds to a pseudogene. The CDR3 extends over 15 amino acids. The chain's CDR3 is CASSKLVSAAYEQYF. The CDR3 DNA is TGTGCCAGCAGCAAATTAGTTTCCGCGGCCTACGAGCAGTACTTC.

The chain employs TRBV20-1 and TRBJ2-7; D is ambiguous. This CDR3 region has 11 residues. V shed 1 base and J shed 2 bases, with 3 bases lying between them. CDR1 and CDR2 (germline): DFQATT, SNEGSKA (reference sequence). CDR3 nucleotide sequence: TGCAGTGCTAGAGCAGCCTACGAGCAGTACTTC. This encodes CSARAAYEQYF.

The V and J genes are TRBV7-6 and TRBJ2-1; the match to TRBD2 covers 10 bases. Germline loops: CDR1 SGHVS, CDR2 FNYEAQ. The length of the CDR3 is 15 residues. Trimming removed 6 bases from V and 7 bases from J; junction bases left unmatched: 9. CDR3 sequence reads: CASSSAGGAQNEQFF. The DNA for the CDR3 is TGTGCCAGCAGTTCAGCGGGGGGGGCTCAAAATGAGCAGTTCTTC.

The chain recombines TRBV11-2 with TRBJ2-5; D possibly corresponds to TRBD2 (7 bases). The V end was cut by 6 bases, the J end by 2 bases, with 13 bases between. CDR1 SGHAT and CDR2 FQNNGV come from the germline V gene. This CDR3 has 14 amino acids. CDR3 region: CASRQGGGQETQYF. In nucleotides, the CDR3 is TGTGCCAGCAGGCAGGGAGGGGGACAAGAGACCCAGTACTTC.

Comments on this clone: The sample contains more than one DNA sequence encoding this CDR3. This chain links TRBV5-6 with TRBJ2-1, with D maybe TRBD2 (5 bases). Trimming removed 2 bases from V and 4 bases from J, with 10 bases in between. The length of the CDR3 is 14 residues. Germline values: CDR1 SGHDT, CDR2 YYEEEE. Here the CDR3 DNA reads TGTGCCAGCAGCTTAGTATCGGGGTACAATGAGCAGTTCTTC. Its translation: CASSLVSGYNEQFF. Full variable domain (missing parts from reference TRBV5-6 and TRBJ2-1): DAGVTQSPTHLIKTRGQQVTLRCSPKSGHDTVSWYQQALGQGPQFIFQYYEEEERQRGNFPDRFSGHQFPNYSSELNVNALLLGDSALYLCASSLVSGYNEQFFGPGTRLTVL.

The V gene is TRBV19, the J gene TRBJ1-6; 7 nucleotides match TRBD1. Germline V gene sequence: CDR1 LNHDA, CDR2 SQIVND (reference sequence). V shed 7 bases and J 13 bases; nucleotides not matched to a gene: 16. The CDR3 contains 15 residues. The CDR3 reads CASTKDRVGQSPLHF. The CDR3 DNA follows: TGTGCCAGTACCAAAGACAGGGTGGGACAGTCGCCCCTCCACTTT.